This TCR beta chain originates from a study of T-cell reconstitution after alpha-beta-depleted transplantation in children. Unmatched junction bases numbered 8, after V lost 7 bases and J lost 4 bases. The CDR3 has 15 amino acids. This clonotype was recorded at least ten times. Unique molecular identifiers were incorporated when the TCRbeta library was constructed. Via MiXCR, TCRdb re-called the PCR reads, giving one row per CDR3 protein. Of some 490,000 distinct CDR3 sequences detected, under 15% appear once; the ten largest clones hold around 6%. The source is a human donor who donated a stem cell graft to a child with combined immunodeficiency. Source: PBMCs from the stem cell graft donor, taken from the stem cell graft. The rearrangement links TRBV12-3 or TRBV12-4 to TRBJ2-1, with TRBD2 matching over 9 bases. The CDR3 sequence: CASINSGGVYNEQFF. The CDR3 DNA reads TGTGCCAGCATCAATAGCGGGGGAGTTTACAATGAGCAGTTCTTC.